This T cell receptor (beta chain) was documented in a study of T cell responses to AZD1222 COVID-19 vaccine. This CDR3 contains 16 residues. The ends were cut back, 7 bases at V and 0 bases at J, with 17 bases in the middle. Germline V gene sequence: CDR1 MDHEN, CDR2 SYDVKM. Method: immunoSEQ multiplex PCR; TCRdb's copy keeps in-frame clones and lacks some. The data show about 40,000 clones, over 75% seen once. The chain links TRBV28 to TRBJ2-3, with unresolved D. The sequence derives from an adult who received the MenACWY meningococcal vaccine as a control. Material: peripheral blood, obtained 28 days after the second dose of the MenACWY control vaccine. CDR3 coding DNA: TGTGCCAGCACCGAGGTTGCGGCCCCTAGCACAGATACGCAGTATTTT. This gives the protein CASTEVAAPSTDTQYF.